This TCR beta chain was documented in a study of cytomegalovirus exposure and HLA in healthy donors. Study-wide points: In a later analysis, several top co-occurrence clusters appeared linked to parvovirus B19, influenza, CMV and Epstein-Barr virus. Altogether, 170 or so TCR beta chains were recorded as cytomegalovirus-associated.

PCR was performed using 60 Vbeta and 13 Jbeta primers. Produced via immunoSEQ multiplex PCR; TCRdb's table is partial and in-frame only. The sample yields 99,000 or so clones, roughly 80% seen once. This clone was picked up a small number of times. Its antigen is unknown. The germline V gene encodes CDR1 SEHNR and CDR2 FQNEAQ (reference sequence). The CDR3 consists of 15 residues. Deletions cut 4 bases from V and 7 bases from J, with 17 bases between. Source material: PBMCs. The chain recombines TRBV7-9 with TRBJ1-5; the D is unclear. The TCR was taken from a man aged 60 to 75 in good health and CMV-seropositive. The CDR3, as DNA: TGTGCCAGCAGCTGCCAGAGCCGGGGTGTACAGCCCCAGCATTTT. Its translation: CASSCQSRGVQPQHF.